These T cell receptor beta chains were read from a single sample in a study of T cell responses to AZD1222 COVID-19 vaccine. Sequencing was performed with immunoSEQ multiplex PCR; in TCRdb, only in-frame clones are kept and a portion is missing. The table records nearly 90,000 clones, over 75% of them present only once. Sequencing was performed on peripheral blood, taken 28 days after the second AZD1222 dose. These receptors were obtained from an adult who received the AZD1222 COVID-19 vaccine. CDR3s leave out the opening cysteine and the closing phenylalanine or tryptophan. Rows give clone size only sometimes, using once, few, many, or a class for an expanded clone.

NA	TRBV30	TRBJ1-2	AWDGFGQANYGYT
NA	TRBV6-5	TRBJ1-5	ASSFYSNQPQH
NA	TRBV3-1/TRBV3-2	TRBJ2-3	ASSQGGDTQY
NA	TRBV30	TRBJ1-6	ASKEAMVSPLH
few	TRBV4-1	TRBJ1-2	ASSQGGPSNYGYT
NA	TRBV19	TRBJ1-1	AAGEGGTNTEAF
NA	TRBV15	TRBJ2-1	ATSRGPSSYNEQF
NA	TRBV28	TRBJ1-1	ASSFAGGTDTEAF
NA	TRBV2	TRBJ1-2	ASRTTYLDREGYGYT
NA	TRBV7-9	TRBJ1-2	ASIPRQGAVGNYGYT
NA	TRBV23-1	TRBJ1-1	ASSPGQRENTEAF
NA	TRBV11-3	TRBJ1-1	ASSLGGAAFEAF
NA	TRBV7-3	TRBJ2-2	ASSLSGGASPGELF
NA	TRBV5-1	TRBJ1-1	ASRPGEMNTEAF
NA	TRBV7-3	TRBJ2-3	ASSLGLHTDTQY
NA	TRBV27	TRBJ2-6	ASSRDTMVPGANVLT
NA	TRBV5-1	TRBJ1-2	ASSSQGPYGYT
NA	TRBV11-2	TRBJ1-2	ASSPWTGSDYGYT
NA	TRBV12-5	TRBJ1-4	ASGFPHKDPGQGEVEFT
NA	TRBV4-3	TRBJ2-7	ASSPPNPPPTYEQY
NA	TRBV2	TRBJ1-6	ASKVQGLNSPLH
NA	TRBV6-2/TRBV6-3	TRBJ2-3	ASSYWAGGTDTQY
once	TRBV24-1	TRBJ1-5	ATSPTGRSNQPQH
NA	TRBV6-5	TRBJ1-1	ASSYQRGNEAF
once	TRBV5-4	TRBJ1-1	ASSLEAMNTEAF
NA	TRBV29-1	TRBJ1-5	SVGVGSNQPQH
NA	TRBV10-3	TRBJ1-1	AISDFEWAESITEAF
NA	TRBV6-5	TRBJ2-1	ASSYTGGNYNEQF
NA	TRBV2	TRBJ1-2	ASSGGGDRVLYGYT
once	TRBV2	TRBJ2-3	ASSAQTSGHRDTQY
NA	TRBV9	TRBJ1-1	ASSVGWGNTEAF
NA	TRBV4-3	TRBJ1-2	ASSQDGTGPYGYT
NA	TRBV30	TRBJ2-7	AWSPGTVFYEQY
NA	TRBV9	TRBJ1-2	ASSTSTGSNYGYT
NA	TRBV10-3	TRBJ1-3	AIRTSGGDAGNTIY
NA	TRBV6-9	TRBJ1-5	AGMGGLRGQSNQPQH
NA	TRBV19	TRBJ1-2	ASSPERDYGYT